Presented here are 8 T cell receptor beta chains from one specimen sequenced in a study of cytomegalovirus exposure and HLA in healthy donors. In the PCR, 60 Vbeta and 13 Jbeta primers were used. This table comes from immunoSEQ multiplex PCR, and its TCRdb copy is limited to in-frame clones, with some not included. The table lists tens of thousands of clones. The sample consisted of PBMCs. The receptors shown here come from a human donor in good health.

The chain is built from TRBV12-5 and TRBJ2-1; TRBD1 matches 9 bases. Germline lookup yields CDR1 LGHNT and CDR2 FRNRAP. This CDR3 comprises 14 residues. V dropped 6 bases and J dropped 6; count of bases not matched to a gene: 6. This CDR3 is CASGTGTGTNEQFF. CDR3 DNA: TGTGCTAGTGGCACCGGGACAGGGACCAATGAGCAGTTCTTC.

Here the CDR3 reads CASSQVLRGRLAGYTF. Here the CDR3 DNA reads TGCGCCAGCAGCCAAGTCCTCAGGGGGCGCCTCGCTGGCTACACCTTC. The chain carries TRBV4-1 and TRBJ1-2; 8 nucleotides align to TRBD1. Trimming took 1 base from V and 7 from J; bases not matched to a gene: 11. Germline CDR1 reads MGHRA; CDR2 reads YSYEKL. This CDR3 region has 16 residues.

The chain uses TRBV7-8 and TRBJ1-1; D possibly corresponds to TRBD1 (5 bases). Per the germline V gene, CDR1 is SGHVS and CDR2 is FQNEAQ. The CDR3 is made up of 15 amino acids. Trimming shortened V by 5 bases and J by 3 bases, and 16 bases separated the two germline ends. The CDR3 here is CASSRSQGHDTEAFF. CDR3 DNA sequence: TGTGCCAGCAGCCGCTCCCAGGGTCACGACACTGAAGCTTTCTTT.

The chain links TRBV19 to TRBJ1-3; D gene unclear. Deletions cut 7 bases from V and 0 bases from J, with 10 bases between. The germline CDR1 and CDR2 sequences are LNHDA and SQIVND (reference sequence). This CDR3 is 14 amino acids long. CDR3 DNA sequence: TGTGCCAGTAACCCTTACTTCTCTGGAAACACCATATATTTT. Translating it yields CASNPYFSGNTIYF.

The chain uses TRBV5-1 and TRBJ2-7; 9 bases are shared with TRBD1. This CDR3 spans 15 amino acids. Germline V lookup: CDR1 SGHRS, CDR2 YFSETQ. The V segment lost 4 bases and the J segment 5 bases; nucleotides outside the gene matches: 10. The CDR3 DNA is TGCGCCAGCAGCCAGTCGGGGGGACAGGGTAACGAGCAGTACTTC. Its protein product is CASSQSGGQGNEQYF.

CDR3 DNA sequence: TGTGCCAGCAGCCCATTCGGGAGTGAAGCTTTCTTT. Protein product: CASSPFGSEAFF. The rearrangement links TRBV7-2 to TRBJ1-1, with D unresolved. CDR1 is SGHTA, CDR2 FQGNSA, per germline. Trimming removed 5 bases at V and 7 bases at J, with 11 bases between. The CDR3 loop spans 12 amino acids. Using reference TRBV7-2 and TRBJ1-1 for the parts outside the CDR3, the full variable domain is GAGVSQSPSNKVTEKGKDVELRCDPISGHTALYWYRQSLGQGLEFLIYFQGNSAPDKSGLPSDRFSAERTGGSVSTLTIQRTQQEDSAVYLCASSPFGSEAFFGQGTRLTVV.

The genes are TRBV4-1 and TRBJ1-4; D unresolved. V lost 1 base and J lost 7, with 13 bases in between. Germline-derived CDR1 and CDR2 are MGHRA and YSYEKL. The CDR3 contains 15 residues. In DNA form, the CDR3 reads TGCGCCAGCAGCCAAGCCGGGGTAATGGCTGAAAAACTGTTTTTT. This gives the protein CASSQAGVMAEKLFF.

The CDR3 coding sequence is TGTGCCAGTAGTATCGGGGGACAGACAAATGAAAAACTGTTTTTT. This encodes CASSIGGQTNEKLFF. The genes are TRBV19 and TRBJ1-4, with 7 bases that match TRBD1. After removal of 3 bases from V and 5 bases from J, the junction contained 6 bases not matched to a gene. The CDR3 covers 15 residues. CDR1 is LNHDA and CDR2 is SQIVND in the germline V gene (reference sequence).